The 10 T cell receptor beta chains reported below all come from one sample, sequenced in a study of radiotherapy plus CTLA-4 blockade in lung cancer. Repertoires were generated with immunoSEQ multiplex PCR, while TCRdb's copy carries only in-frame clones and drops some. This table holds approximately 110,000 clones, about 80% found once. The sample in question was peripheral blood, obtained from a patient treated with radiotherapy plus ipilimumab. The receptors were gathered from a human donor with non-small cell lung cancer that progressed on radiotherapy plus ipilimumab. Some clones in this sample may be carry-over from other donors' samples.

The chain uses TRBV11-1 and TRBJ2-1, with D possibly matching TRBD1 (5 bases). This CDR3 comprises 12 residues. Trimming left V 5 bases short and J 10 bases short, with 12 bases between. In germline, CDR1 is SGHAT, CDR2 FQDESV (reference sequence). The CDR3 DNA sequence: TGTGCCAGCAGCCTAAGGGGTTACGAGCAGTTCTTC. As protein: CASSLRGYEQFF.

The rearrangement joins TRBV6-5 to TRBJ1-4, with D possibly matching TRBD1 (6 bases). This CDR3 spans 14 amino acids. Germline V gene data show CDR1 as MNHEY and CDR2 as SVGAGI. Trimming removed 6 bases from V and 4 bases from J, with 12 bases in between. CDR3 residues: CASSRGQLNEKLFF. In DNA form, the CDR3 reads TGTGCCAGCAGCCGGGGACAACTTAATGAAAAACTGTTTTTT.

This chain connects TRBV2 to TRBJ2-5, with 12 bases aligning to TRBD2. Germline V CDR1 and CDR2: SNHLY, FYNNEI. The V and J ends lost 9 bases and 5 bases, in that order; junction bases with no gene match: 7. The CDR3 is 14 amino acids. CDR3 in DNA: TGTGCCAGACTAGCGGGGGGTATCTTGGAGACCCAGTACTTC. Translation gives CARLAGGILETQYF.

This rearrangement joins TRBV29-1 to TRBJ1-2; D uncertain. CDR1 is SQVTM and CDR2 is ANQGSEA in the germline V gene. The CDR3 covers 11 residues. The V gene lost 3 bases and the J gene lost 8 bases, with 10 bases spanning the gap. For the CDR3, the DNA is TGCAGCGTTGATGCCCTTGGAGGCTACACCTTC. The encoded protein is CSVDALGGYTF.

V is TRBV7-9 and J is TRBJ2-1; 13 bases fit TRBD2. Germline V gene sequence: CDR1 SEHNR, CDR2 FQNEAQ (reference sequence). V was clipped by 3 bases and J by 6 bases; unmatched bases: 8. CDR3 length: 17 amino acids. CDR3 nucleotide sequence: TGTGCCAGCAGCTTTGATCGGACTAGCGGGGGCCTCAATGAGCAGTTCTTC. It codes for CASSFDRTSGGLNEQFF.

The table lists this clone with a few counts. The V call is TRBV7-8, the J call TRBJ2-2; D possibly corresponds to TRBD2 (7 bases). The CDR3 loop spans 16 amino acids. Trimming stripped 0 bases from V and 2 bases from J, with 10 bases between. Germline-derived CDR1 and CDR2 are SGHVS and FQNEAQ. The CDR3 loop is CASSLAGGRNTGELFF. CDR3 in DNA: TGTGCCAGCAGCTTAGCGGGGGGGCGTAACACCGGGGAGCTGTTTTTT.

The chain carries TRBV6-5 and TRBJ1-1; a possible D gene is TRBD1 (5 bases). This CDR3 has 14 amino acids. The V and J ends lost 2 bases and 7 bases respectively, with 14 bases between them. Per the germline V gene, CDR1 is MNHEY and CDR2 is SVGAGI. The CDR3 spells CASSYMSGQGEAFF. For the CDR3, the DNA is TGTGCCAGCAGTTACATGTCGGGCCAGGGTGAAGCTTTCTTT.

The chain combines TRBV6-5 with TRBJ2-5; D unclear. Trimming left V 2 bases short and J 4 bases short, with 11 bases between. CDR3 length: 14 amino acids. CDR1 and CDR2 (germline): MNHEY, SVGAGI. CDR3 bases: TGTGCCAGCAGTTACGAAGGAAGAATAGAGACCCAGTACTTC. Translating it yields CASSYEGRIETQYF.

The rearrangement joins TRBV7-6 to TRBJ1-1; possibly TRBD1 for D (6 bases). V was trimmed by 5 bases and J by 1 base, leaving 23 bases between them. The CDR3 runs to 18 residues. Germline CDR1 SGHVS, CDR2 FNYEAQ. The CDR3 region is CASSLEQGRYRTNTEAFF. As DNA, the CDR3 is TGTGCCAGCAGCCTCGAACAGGGTAGATACAGAACGAACACTGAAGCTTTCTTT. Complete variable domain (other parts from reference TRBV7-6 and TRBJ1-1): GAGVSQSPRYKVTKRGQDVALRCDPISGHVSLYWYRQALGQGPEFLTYFNYEAQQDKSGLPNDRFSAERPEGSISTLTIQRTEQRDSAMYRCASSLEQGRYRTNTEAFFGQGTRLTVV.

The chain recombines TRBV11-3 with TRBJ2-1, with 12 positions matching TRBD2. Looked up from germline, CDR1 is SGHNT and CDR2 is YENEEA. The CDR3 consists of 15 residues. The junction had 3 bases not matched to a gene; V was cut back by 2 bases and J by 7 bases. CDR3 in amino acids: CASSLLAGGLNEQFF. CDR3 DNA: TGTGCCAGCAGCTTACTAGCGGGGGGGCTAAATGAGCAGTTCTTC.